The 30 T cell receptor beta chains in this list originate from one sample, sequenced in a study of CD8 T cells in Susac syndrome. Reverse transcription of roughly 0.45 to 1 ug RNA was carried out with random hexamers. TCRdb fed the immunoSEQ multiplex PCR reads into MiXCR, producing one record per CDR3 protein. The sample has about 440,000 distinct CDR3 sequences; around 85% are singletons. Specimen: CD8+ T cells from PBMCs. These receptors were taken from a human donor with multiple sclerosis.

This rearrangement joins TRBV27 to TRBJ2-2, with TRBD2 matching over 7 bases. The CDR3 consists of 13 residues. V shed 0 bases, J shed 13 bases, and the junction held 5 bases outside the gene matches. Per the germline V gene, CDR1 is MNHEY and CDR2 is SMNVEV (reference sequence). CDR3 DNA sequence: TGTGCCAGCAGTTTATCGGCGGGAGTCATGCTGTTTTTT. As protein: CASSLSAGVMLFF.

This clonotype has just a few counts. This chain links TRBV6-1 with TRBJ1-5; D unclear. V shed 4 bases and J shed 1 base, with 14 bases lying between them. The CDR3 has 16 amino acids. The germline gives CDR1 MNHNS, CDR2 SASEGT. The chain's CDR3 is CASSGLGWASNQPQHF. CDR3 bases: TGTGCCAGCAGTGGACTGGGGTGGGCAAGCAATCAGCCCCAGCATTTT.

The table lists this clonotype with a count of one. The rearrangement joins TRBV30 to TRBJ1-1; 8 nucleotides match TRBD1. The germline gives CDR1 GTSNPN, CDR2 SVGIG (reference sequence). The CDR3 contains 16 residues. Trimming took 0 bases from V and 11 from J; bases not matched to a gene: 17. This CDR3 reads CAWSVLLRTGGVEAFF. The CDR3 coding sequence is TGTGCCTGGAGTGTACTCTTGAGAACAGGGGGTGTTGAGGCTTTCTTT. The variable domain in full, completed from reference TRBV30 and TRBJ1-1, reads SQTIHQWPATLVQPVGSPLSLECTVEGTSNPNLYWYRQAAGRGLQLLFYSVGIGQISSEVPQNLSASRPQDRQFILSSKKLLLSDSGFYLCAWSVLLRTGGVEAFFGQGTRLTVV.

The genes are TRBV12-3 or TRBV12-4 and TRBJ1-3, with 7 positions matching TRBD1. This CDR3 region has 14 residues. V lost 5 bases to trimming and J lost 3 bases; unmatched junction nucleotides: 4. CDR3 nucleotide sequence: TGTGCCAGCAGTCCGACAGGGATTGGAAACACCATATATTTT. It specifies CASSPTGIGNTIYF.

The V and J genes are TRBV27 and TRBJ1-2; D is unclear. Germline V gene data show CDR1 as MNHEY and CDR2 as SMNVEV (reference sequence). The CDR3 runs to 16 residues. V was cut by 2 bases and J by 0 bases, with 13 bases left in between. CDR3 residues: CASSLTGGRTNYGYTF. The DNA for the CDR3 is TGTGCCAGCAGTTTAACCGGAGGACGGACTAACTATGGCTACACCTTC.

The V call is TRBV27, the J call TRBJ2-7; the D gene is possibly TRBD2 (6 bases). This CDR3 comprises 14 residues. The V and J ends lost 6 bases and 4 bases respectively, with 16 bases between them. Germline V CDR1 and CDR2: MNHEY, SMNVEV (reference sequence). This CDR3 reads CASSPDGSLYEQYF. The DNA of the CDR3 is TGTGCCAGCAGCCCCGACGGGAGTCTATACGAGCAGTACTTC.

CDR3 region: CSVLLGYTGELFF. The CDR3 region has the DNA TGCAGCGTTCTACTGGGGTACACCGGGGAGCTGTTTTTT. The chain combines TRBV29-1 with TRBJ2-2; D not certain. The CDR3 consists of 13 residues. V was cut by 5 bases and J by 3 bases, with 10 bases left in between. Germline V gives CDR1 SQVTM, CDR2 ANQGSEA.

This chain's CDR3 is CASSTTLSSYEQYF. CDR3 DNA: TGCGCCAGCAGCACGACACTTAGCTCCTACGAGCAGTACTTC. The chain uses TRBV5-1 and TRBJ2-7; D gene uncertain. This CDR3 comprises 14 residues. Trimming removed 4 bases at V and 0 bases at J, with 11 bases between. Germline CDR1 SGHRS, CDR2 YFSETQ.

This clonotype was observed once. The chain has TRBV12-3 or TRBV12-4 and TRBJ2-5; unclear D gene. The CDR3 contains 14 residues. V was shortened by 4 bases and J by 5 bases, with 14 bases between the two germline ends. The CDR3 protein is CASSSKTPLETQYF. The CDR3, as DNA: TGTGCCAGCAGTTCAAAGACACCGCTCGAGACCCAGTACTTC.

The chain links TRBV27 to TRBJ2-7; TRBD1 is a possible D gene (5 bases). The germline CDR1 and CDR2 sequences are MNHEY and SMNVEV (reference sequence). Trimming left V 3 bases short and J 7 bases short, with 7 bases between. The CDR3 has 11 residues. The CDR3 DNA reads TGTGCCAGCAGTTTTGGGGCAGAGCAGTACTTC. As protein: CASSFGAEQYF.

The chain is built from TRBV6-4 and TRBJ1-2; D gene uncertain. Germline V gene data show CDR1 as MRHNA and CDR2 as SNTAGT. V lost 0 bases and J 4 bases, leaving 9 bases between the germline ends. The CDR3 contains 14 residues. The CDR3 region has the DNA TGTGCCAGCAGTGACTCCGCAGAGTCCTATGGCTACACCTTC. It is translated as CASSDSAESYGYTF.

The chain couples TRBV30 to TRBJ1-2; D uncertain. CDR3 length equals 13 residues. Trimming took off 4 bases at V and 0 bases at J, with 9 bases between the two ends. Looked up from germline, CDR1 is GTSNPN and CDR2 is SVGIG (reference sequence). The CDR3 nucleotides are TGTGCCTGGACCCCATTAGCTAACTATGGCTACACCTTC. Amino acids: CAWTPLANYGYTF.

The chain uses TRBV4-1 and TRBJ2-2, with 7 bases that match TRBD2. CDR3 length equals 15 residues. CDR1 is MGHRA, CDR2 YSYEKL, per germline. V lost 4 bases, J lost 4 bases, and 6 bases stayed unmatched. The CDR3 DNA sequence: TGCGCCAGCAGCCCCCTGGGGAGGGCCACCGGGGAGCTGTTTTTT. Translating gives CASSPLGRATGELFF.

The chain joins TRBV27 to TRBJ2-1; 13 bases match TRBD2. Germline V gives CDR1 MNHEY, CDR2 SMNVEV (reference sequence). The CDR3 consists of 14 residues. V gave up 6 bases and J gave up 9 bases; unmatched junction bases: 5. The CDR3 region is CASRGLAGVSEQFF. Written as DNA, the CDR3 is TGTGCCAGCAGAGGACTAGCGGGAGTTAGTGAGCAGTTCTTC.

V is TRBV27 and J is TRBJ2-3; 16 bases align to TRBD2. Trimming at V came to 5 bases and at J to 8 bases, leaving 7 bases not matched to a gene. This CDR3 is built from 16 residues. Germline V gene lookup returns CDR1 MNHEY and CDR2 SMNVEV (reference sequence). Written as DNA, the CDR3 is TGTGCCAGCAGTCCGGGACTAGCGGGAGGGCCGGTTACGCAGTATTTT. Translation: CASSPGLAGGPVTQYF.

This clonotype showed up many times. V gene TRBV7-9 combines with J gene TRBJ1-2; D is undetermined. The germline V gene encodes CDR1 SEHNR and CDR2 FQNEAQ (reference sequence). The CDR3 is 14 amino acids. V was clipped by 5 bases and J by 7 bases, with 17 bases between them. Here the CDR3 reads CASSPQSGLAGYTF. The CDR3 DNA reads TGTGCCAGCAGCCCCCAATCTGGGCTTGCTGGCTACACCTTC. The entire variable domain, with the rest obtained from reference TRBV7-9 and TRBJ1-2, is as follows: DTGVSQNPRHKITKRGQNVTFRCDPISEHNRLYWYRQTLGQGPEFLTYFQNEAQLEKSRLLSDRFSAERPKGSFSTLEIQRTEQGDSAMYLCASSPQSGLAGYTFGSGTRLTVV.

Only a few counts were recorded for this clonotype. V is TRBV7-9 and J is TRBJ2-1, with D uncertain. The CDR3 covers 15 residues. Germline CDR1 SEHNR, CDR2 FQNEAQ (reference sequence). V gave up 4 bases and J gave up 0 bases, with 10 bases separating them. CDR3 residues: CASSSFLSSYNEQFF. CDR3 in DNA: TGTGCCAGCAGCTCGTTTCTTAGCTCCTACAATGAGCAGTTCTTC. Together with reference TRBV7-9 and TRBJ2-1, the CDR3 gives the full variable domain: DTGVSQNPRHKITKRGQNVTFRCDPISEHNRLYWYRQTLGQGPEFLTYFQNEAQLEKSRLLSDRFSAERPKGSFSTLEIQRTEQGDSAMYLCASSSFLSSYNEQFFGPGTRLTVL.

This clonotype was picked up one time. V is TRBV2 and J is TRBJ2-7; D is ambiguous. The CDR3 extends over 14 amino acids. Germline V gene lookup returns CDR1 SNHLY and CDR2 FYNNEI. V lost 3 bases and J 2 bases, leaving 11 bases between the germline ends. The CDR3 DNA reads as TGTGCCAGCAGTGAGGCAGGATGGGCCTACGAGCAGTACTTC. It codes for CASSEAGWAYEQYF.

This chain uses TRBV30 with TRBJ1-1; TRBD1 aligns across 7 bases. The CDR3 runs to 14 residues. The V gene's germline CDR1 is GTSNPN and CDR2 SVGIG (reference sequence). The V segment lost 3 bases and the J segment 5 bases; nucleotides outside the gene matches: 9. The CDR3: CAWRHRGEGTEAFF. CDR3 nucleotide sequence: TGTGCCTGGAGGCACAGGGGCGAAGGAACTGAAGCTTTCTTT.

The chain carries TRBV6-5 and TRBJ1-5; no clear D. The CDR3 has 14 residues. Trimming cost V 5 bases and J 5 bases, with 13 bases left between them. Per germline, CDR1 MNHEY and CDR2 SVGAGI. CDR3 DNA: TGTGCCAGCAGTCTCGTCGATGGTTATCAGCCCCAGCATTTT. Protein product: CASSLVDGYQPQHF.

The J gene is TRBJ2-5, the V gene TRBV14; tentative D call: TRBD2 (5 bases). There are 18 residues in the CDR3. CDR1 and CDR2 (germline): SGHDN, FVKESK. With 3 bases removed from V and 2 bases from J, the gap between germline ends came to 22 bases. The CDR3 nucleotides read TGTGCCAGCAGCCAGGAGGCTCCCTCACCCCCACTTCAAGAGACCCAGTACTTC. Translation gives CASSQEAPSPPLQETQYF.

This clonotype was counted a single time. The V call is TRBV9, the J call TRBJ2-1, with D tentatively TRBD2 (6 bases). The germline V and J ends were trimmed by 3 bases and 6 bases, with 7 bases remaining between them. Germline loops: CDR1 SGDLS, CDR2 YYNGEE. The CDR3 loop spans 12 amino acids. CDR3 DNA: TGTGCCAGCAGCGAGACTAGCAATGAGCAGTTCTTC. Translation: CASSETSNEQFF.

CDR3 nucleotides: TGCAGTGCTTCTCAGGACAGGGACACAGATACGCAGTATTTT. Protein sequence: CSASQDRDTDTQYF. V is TRBV20-1 and J is TRBJ2-3; 8 nucleotides agree with TRBD1. Germline V gene lookup returns CDR1 DFQATT and CDR2 SNEGSKA (reference sequence). The CDR3 contains 14 residues. The J segment lost 2 bases and the V segment lost 5 bases, leaving 6 bases of the junction unmatched.

This clonotype was observed a handful of times. This chain uses TRBV4-1 with TRBJ2-3, with 9 bases fitting TRBD1. Germline assignment: CDR1 MGHRA and CDR2 YSYEKL. Trimming took 3 bases from V and 3 from J; bases not matched to a gene: 10. The CDR3 loop spans 17 amino acids. CDR3 DNA: TGCGCCAGCAGCCAGCCCGGGGGACAGGGTAATACAGATACGCAGTATTTT. As protein: CASSQPGGQGNTDTQYF.

The J gene is TRBJ1-5, the V gene TRBV25-1, with D unclear. Trimming pared 1 base from V and 7 bases from J, leaving 8 bases between. CDR3 length: 13 amino acids. Germline V CDR1 and CDR2: MGHDK, SYGVNS. The CDR3: CASSEFLGQPQHF. CDR3 in DNA: TGTGCCAGCAGTGAATTTCTGGGACAGCCCCAGCATTTT.

For the CDR3, the DNA is TGTGCCAGCAAGAGGTCGGGAGAATGGGATACGCAGTATTTT. This codes for CASKRSGEWDTQYF. V usage is TRBV6-1 and J usage is TRBJ2-3, with a possible D match to TRBD2 (6 bases). The CDR3 sequence is 14 residues long. In germline, CDR1 is MNHNS, CDR2 SASEGT. The V end was cut by 7 bases, the J end by 6 bases, with 17 bases between.

The chain carries TRBV29-1 and TRBJ2-5; D is unclear. From germline, CDR1 is SQVTM and CDR2 ANQGSEA. Deletions cut 0 bases from V and 5 bases from J, with 13 bases between. CDR3 length: 14 amino acids. This CDR3 reads CSVEDAWVRETQYF. CDR3 in DNA: TGCAGCGTTGAAGATGCCTGGGTTCGGGAGACCCAGTACTTC.

The chain's CDR3 is CASSLGGNSNSPLHF. The DNA for the CDR3 is TGTGCCAGCAGCTTAGGGGGGAATAGCAATTCACCCCTCCACTTT. The gene calls are TRBV5-4 and TRBJ1-6; tentatively, D is TRBD1 (6 bases). Germline lookup yields CDR1 SGHNT and CDR2 YYREEE (reference sequence). V gave up 2 bases and J gave up 7 bases, with 13 bases separating them. The CDR3 loop spans 15 amino acids.

This clonotype has just a few counts. CDR3 DNA sequence: TGTGCCAGCAGCCCTGGCTTAGCGGGAGGGGTCACCGGGGAGCTGTTTTTT. Translation: CASSPGLAGGVTGELFF. The chain employs TRBV28 and TRBJ2-2; 11 nucleotides line up with TRBD2. V shed 6 bases and J 4 bases; nucleotides not matched to a gene: 10. Germline V gene data show CDR1 as MDHEN and CDR2 as SYDVKM. The CDR3 contains 17 residues.

The chain has TRBV4-1 and TRBJ1-2; D not certain. The V end was cut by 1 base, the J end by 5 bases, with 11 bases between. The CDR3 contains 14 residues. The germline CDR1 and CDR2 sequences are MGHRA and YSYEKL. The CDR3: CASSQGATVYGYTF. Written as DNA, the CDR3 is TGCGCCAGCAGCCAAGGGGCCACTGTATATGGCTACACCTTC.